The clone carrying this T cell receptor beta chain was found a few times. It was RNA transcripts that yielded the amplified TCR beta CDR3 regions. The HTBI primer set drove a first-round RT-PCR of the TCR CDR3. TCRdb re-called the multiplex PCR reads through MiXCR, storing one row per CDR3 protein. Of 480,000 or so distinct CDR3 sequences in the sample, approximately 14% are singletons; the top ten hold 15% to 20%. These data come from a study of T cells in Graves' hyperthyroidism and ophthalmopathy. Germline V gene data show CDR1 as MGHDK and CDR2 as SYGVNS. Trimming stripped 3 bases from V and 7 bases from J, with 16 bases between. This CDR3 has 15 residues.

Input material: blood. V gene TRBV25-1 combines with J gene TRBJ2-1; D possibly corresponds to TRBD2 (5 bases). The origin of this receptor is a woman aged 18-29 years with Graves' hyperthyroidism. CDR3 sequence reads: CASSDPRSSVNEQFF. CDR3 nucleotides: TGTGCCAGCAGTGACCCTCGGAGTAGCGTGAATGAGCAGTTCTTC.